Presented here are 22 T cell receptor beta chains from one specimen sequenced in a study of blood T cell repertoires in COVID-19. Repertoires were generated with immunoSEQ multiplex PCR, while TCRdb's copy carries only in-frame clones and drops some. Of approximately 280,000 clones listed, about nine tenths were seen once; the top ten hold 1.9%. Sequencing was performed on PBMCs or T cells enriched from blood (not recorded which). Receptors were obtained from a woman aged 60-75 years who had recovered from COVID-19.

The chain couples TRBV5-1 to TRBJ1-6; 7 nucleotides align to TRBD1. The V segment lost 4 bases and the J segment 7 bases; nucleotides outside the gene matches: 8. Germline V gene lookup returns CDR1 SGHRS and CDR2 YFSETQ. The CDR3 is made up of 15 amino acids. The CDR3 reads CASSEVTGVNSPLHF. CDR3 sequence (DNA): TGCGCCAGCAGCGAGGTTACAGGGGTAAATTCACCCCTCCACTTT.

This chain joins TRBV7-9 and TRBJ2-3; 9 nucleotides agree with TRBD2. The length of the CDR3 is 16 residues. Germline V gene lookup returns CDR1 SEHNR and CDR2 FQNEAQ (reference sequence). J was trimmed by 5 bases and V by 4 bases; bases with no gene match: 10. Written as DNA, the CDR3 is TGTGCCAGCAGCTCGCGACTAGCGGTGAAGGTAGATACGCAGTATTTT. It codes for CASSSRLAVKVDTQYF.

This chain uses TRBV11-1 with TRBJ1-3; D gene ambiguous. V lost 2 bases and J 3 bases, leaving 5 bases between the germline ends. In germline, CDR1 is SGHAT, CDR2 FQDESV (reference sequence). This CDR3 is 13 amino acids long. CDR3 sequence reads: CASSLMSGNTIYF. For the CDR3, the DNA is TGTGCCAGCAGCTTAATGAGTGGAAACACCATATATTTT.

This clone was counted only a few times. The chain links TRBV15 to TRBJ1-3; the match to TRBD1 covers 8 bases. The V gene's germline CDR1 is LNHNV and CDR2 YYDKDF (reference sequence). V was clipped by 3 bases and J by 2 bases; unmatched bases: 3. The CDR3 runs to 15 residues. In nucleotides, the CDR3 is TGTGCCACCAGCAGGAAGACAGGGGCTGGAAACACCATATATTTT. Protein: CATSRKTGAGNTIYF.

This clone was detected a few times. This chain joins TRBV14 and TRBJ1-1; tentative D call: TRBD1 (5 bases). Looked up from germline, CDR1 is SGHDN and CDR2 is FVKESK. This CDR3 is 12 amino acids long. V gave up 4 bases and J gave up 7 bases, with 10 bases separating them. CDR3 nucleotides: TGTGCCAGCAGCCCGGGGACTATTGAAGCTTTCTTT. This sequence encodes CASSPGTIEAFF.

This rearrangement joins TRBV28 to TRBJ2-7; 7 positions agree with TRBD1. V shed 5 bases and J 2 bases; nucleotides not matched to a gene: 9. Germline lookup yields CDR1 MDHEN and CDR2 SYDVKM. CDR3 length equals 15 residues. The CDR3 DNA follows: TGTGCCAGCAGTCTCCCGACAGGGAAAACCTACGAGCAGTACTTC. Translation: CASSLPTGKTYEQYF.

A note on this clone: The sample contains more than one DNA sequence encoding this CDR3. The rearrangement joins TRBV9 to TRBJ1-3; D call uncertain. Trimming took off 4 bases at V and 2 bases at J, with 4 bases between the two ends. The CDR3 totals 12 residues. The germline CDR1 and CDR2 sequences are SGDLS and YYNGEE. The CDR3 region is CASSPTGNTIYF. The CDR3 nucleotides are TGTGCCAGCAGCCCTACTGGAAACACCATATATTTT.

This clone was detected only once. J is TRBJ1-4 and V is TRBV6-6, with TRBD1 as a possible D gene (5 bases). This CDR3 is 15 amino acids long. The V and J ends lost 6 bases and 1 base respectively, with 12 bases between them. Germline values: CDR1 MNHNY, CDR2 SVGAGI (reference sequence). The CDR3 sequence is CASRGAGGTNEKLFF. CDR3 nucleotide sequence: TGTGCCAGCAGGGGTGCCGGGGGAACTAATGAAAAACTGTTTTTT.

Worth noting for this clone: This specimen includes other DNA sequences encoding the same CDR3. This chain joins TRBV19 and TRBJ1-5; no clear D. Trimming stripped 3 bases from V and 2 bases from J, with 5 bases between. Germline assignment: CDR1 LNHDA and CDR2 SQIVND (reference sequence). This CDR3 spans 13 amino acids. CDR3 DNA: TGTGCCAGTAGTATTGGAGGCAATCAGCCCCAGCATTTT. It specifies CASSIGGNQPQHF.

The chain carries TRBV6-4 and TRBJ2-5; TRBD2 agrees at 7 bases. Germline V gene data show CDR1 as MRHNA and CDR2 as SNTAGT. With V trimmed by 3 bases and J by 5 bases, 9 bases remained unmatched. CDR3 length: 15 residues. CDR3 sequence reads: CASSENPGGSETQYF. CDR3 in DNA: TGTGCCAGCAGTGAAAACCCGGGAGGTAGTGAGACCCAGTACTTC.

J is TRBJ2-3 and V is TRBV9, with TRBD2 matching over 10 bases. Germline CDR1 is SGDLS and CDR2 is YYNGEE. The junction had 5 bases not matched to a gene; V was cut back by 3 bases and J by 4 bases. This CDR3 is built from 15 residues. The CDR3 DNA is TGTGCCAGCAGCGAAGGACTAGCGGTCTCAGATACGCAGTATTTT. As protein: CASSEGLAVSDTQYF.

The J gene is TRBJ2-1, the V gene TRBV27; 11 nucleotides agree with TRBD2. The ends lost 1 base at V and 5 bases at J; junction bases unmatched: 7. The V gene's germline CDR1 is MNHEY and CDR2 SMNVEV (reference sequence). The CDR3 is made up of 17 amino acids. The chain's CDR3 is CASSLLGLAGGNNEQFF. The CDR3 DNA reads TGTGCCAGCAGTTTATTAGGTCTAGCGGGGGGAAACAATGAGCAGTTCTTC.

This clone was counted once. V gene TRBV6-5 combines with J gene TRBJ2-3; 10 bases are shared with TRBD1. The CDR3 has 14 amino acids. V shed 6 bases, J shed 4 bases, and the junction held 4 bases outside the gene matches. Germline V gene sequence: CDR1 MNHEY, CDR2 SVGAGI. Written as DNA, the CDR3 is TGTGCCAGCAGCCTAGGGACAGGGGCAGATACGCAGTATTTT. It encodes CASSLGTGADTQYF.

This clone was counted a few times. The chain uses TRBV27 and TRBJ2-2; D is perhaps TRBD1 (6 bases). CDR1 and CDR2 from the germline V gene are MNHEY and SMNVEV (reference sequence). This CDR3 has 16 amino acids. The V end lost 6 bases, the J end lost 4 bases, and 18 bases lay between the germline ends. CDR3 in amino acids: CASSLTGMRSTGELFF. The CDR3 DNA sequence: TGTGCCAGCAGCCTCACAGGGATGCGCAGCACCGGGGAGCTGTTTTTT.

The DNA of the CDR3 is TGTGCCAGCACCTTTACCGACAGGGAGAGCGGCTACACCTTC. Protein: CASTFTDRESGYTF. The genes are TRBV6-5 and TRBJ1-2; TRBD1 aligns across 7 bases. This CDR3 contains 14 residues. J lost 8 bases, V lost 7 bases, and 13 bases had no gene match. The germline V gene encodes CDR1 MNHEY and CDR2 SVGAGI.

This clone has just a few counts. This sequence joins TRBV5-1 and TRBJ2-3, with D uncertain. CDR1 and CDR2 from the germline V gene are SGHRS and YFSETQ. This CDR3 spans 15 amino acids. V lost 0 bases and J lost 1, with 9 bases in between. The CDR3, as DNA: TGCGCCAGCAGCTTGGTAAGCACGGGCACAGATACGCAGTATTTT. It translates to CASSLVSTGTDTQYF.

V usage is TRBV10-1 and J usage is TRBJ1-1, with 9 bases that match TRBD1. Germline V lookup: CDR1 WNHNN, CDR2 SYGVQD (reference sequence). V lost 5 bases to trimming and J lost 5 bases; unmatched junction nucleotides: 3. The CDR3 consists of 13 residues. CDR3 sequence (DNA): TGCGCCAGCAGTCAGACAGGGGGAACTGAAGCTTTCTTT. It codes for CASSQTGGTEAFF.

The chain has TRBV7-9 and TRBJ2-1, with unresolved D. Germline CDR1 and CDR2: SEHNR and FQNEAQ (reference sequence). V lost 2 bases to trimming and J lost 4 bases, with 9 bases between them. This CDR3 is built from 14 residues. The CDR3 is CASSLFSSYNEQFF. For the CDR3, the DNA is TGTGCCAGCAGCTTATTTTCTTCTTACAATGAGCAGTTCTTC.

The chain has TRBV18 and TRBJ1-6; 7 bases match TRBD1. This CDR3 spans 17 amino acids. Germline assignment: CDR1 KGHSH and CDR2 LQKENI. V lost 2 bases, J lost 1 base, and 5 bases stayed unmatched. The CDR3 is CASSPTGERSYNSPLHF. CDR3 nucleotides: TGTGCCAGCTCACCAACAGGGGAACGGTCCTATAATTCACCCCTCCACTTT.

The genes are TRBV5-4 and TRBJ2-7; D might be TRBD1 (6 bases). With 4 bases removed from V and 6 bases from J, the gap between germline ends came to 17 bases. Germline-derived CDR1 and CDR2 are SGHNT and YYREEE (reference sequence). The CDR3 covers 14 residues. The CDR3 sequence is CASSEDRGLGEQYF. CDR3 bases: TGTGCCAGCAGCGAGGACAGAGGTTTGGGCGAGCAGTACTTC.

The chain is built from TRBV28 and TRBJ1-4; TRBD1 aligns across 8 bases. Losses at the gene ends were 5 bases for V and 7 bases for J; bases not matched to a gene: 9. CDR3 size: 15 residues. The germline V gene has CDR1 MDHEN and CDR2 SYDVKM. CDR3 nucleotides: TGTGCCAGCAGTCTCGCAGGGGGCCGGGGTGAAAAACTGTTTTTT. Translating it yields CASSLAGGRGEKLFF. Variable domain in full (rest from reference TRBV28 and TRBJ1-4): DVKVTQSSRYLVKRTGEKVFLECVQDMDHENMFWYRQDPGLGLRLIYFSYDVKMKEKGDIPEGYSVSREKKERFSLILESASTNQTSMYLCASSLAGGRGEKLFFGSGTQLSVL.

The chain has TRBV27 and TRBJ2-7; possibly TRBD2 for D (6 bases). The CDR3 spans 16 residues. Germline-derived CDR1 and CDR2 are MNHEY and SMNVEV (reference sequence). The V end was cut by 3 bases, the J end by 0 bases, with 15 bases between. The DNA of the CDR3 is TGTGCCAGCAGTTTTACCCCCCGACTAGTCTCCTACGAGCAGTACTTC. This sequence encodes CASSFTPRLVSYEQYF.